This is a list of T cell receptor beta chains from one sample in a study of response to subunit inactivated influenza vaccine. TCRdb ran MiXCR on the RT-PCR reads and lists one entry per CDR3 protein. The sample lists about 540,000 distinct CDR3 sequences, approximately 20% occurring once. Another study also made use of these data, one on T cells expressing NK-cell markers.

The sample was CD4+ T cells sorted from PBMCs, taken 11 to 12 days after vaccination. The receptor set was obtained from a man over 45 who received an inactivated influenza vaccine. Each CDR3 is given with its conserved first and last residue. Each record gives: clone size, J gene, D gene, V gene, CDR3 protein, CDR3 DNA. A D gene is named only where the DNA matches it firmly. Part of the rows lack a size; the others show once, few, many or a class for expanded clones.

>.|TRBJ2-7|TRBD1|TRBV6-6
CASSMDREREQYF
TGTGCCAGCAGTATGGACAGGGAGCGCGAGCAGTACTTC
>.|TRBJ2-5|TRBD2|TRBV20-1
CSARELAGDQETQYF
TGCAGTGCTAGAGAACTAGCGGGGGACCAAGAGACCCAGTACTTC
>.|TRBJ2-1|TRBD2|TRBV14
CASSQLTSGRRLSIHEQFF
TGTGCCAGCAGCCAATTGACTAGCGGGAGGAGGCTATCAATCCATGAGCAGTTCTTC
>.|TRBJ2-1|.|TRBV18
CASSSRTTRQHEQFF
TGTGCCAGCTCATCCCGAACCACCCGACAGCATGAGCAGTTCTTC
>few|TRBJ1-1|.|TRBV29-1
CSVGQMGDTEAFF
TGCAGCGTAGGACAGATGGGGGACACTGAAGCTTTCTTT
>.|TRBJ2-3|.|TRBV6-2/TRBV6-3
CASSYPRREYFYTDTQYF
TGTGCCAGCAGTTACCCCCGGAGGGAATATTTTTACACAGATACGCAGTATTTT
>.|TRBJ2-7|TRBD1|TRBV7-2
CASSSDRGPTYEQYF
TGTGCCAGCAGCTCTGACAGGGGACCAACCTACGAGCAGTACTTC
>.|TRBJ2-1|TRBD2|TRBV4-1
CASSQDGPRLAGGYNEQFF
TGCGCCAGCAGCCAAGATGGGCCTCGACTAGCGGGAGGGTACAATGAGCAGTTCTTC
>.|TRBJ2-3|.|TRBV20-1
CSARDSRTGGTDTQYF
TGCAGTGCTAGAGATTCCAGGACAGGAGGGACAGATACGCAGTATTTT
>.|TRBJ2-3|TRBD2|TRBV5-6
CASSLAPAGGVTQYF
TGTGCCAGCAGCTTGGCCCCAGCGGGGGGGGTTACGCAGTATTTT
>.|TRBJ1-6|.|TRBV28
CASSLVGLGELASPLHF
TGTGCCAGCAGCCTTGTGGGTTTGGGGGAATTGGCTTCACCCCTCCACTTT
>.|TRBJ2-6|.|TRBV7-3
CASSSNSGANVLTF
TGTGCCAGCAGCTCTAACTCTGGGGCCAACGTCCTGACTTTC
>.|TRBJ1-5|.|TRBV12-3/TRBV12-4
CASSAGTGNQPQHF
TGTGCCAGCAGTGCCGGGACTGGCAATCAGCCCCAGCATTTT
>.|TRBJ2-5|TRBD2|TRBV7-7
CASSPKIAGGQETQYF
TGTGCTAGCAGCCCAAAGATAGCGGGGGGCCAAGAGACCCAGTACTTC
>.|TRBJ1-4|.|TRBV3-1
CASSQGLGRGEKLFF
TGTGCCAGCAGCCAAGGTTTAGGGCGCGGAGAAAAACTGTTTTTT
>.|TRBJ2-1|.|TRBV20-1
CSAKGNANEQFF
TGCAGTGCAAAGGGAAACGCCAATGAGCAGTTCTTC
>few|TRBJ2-1|TRBD2|TRBV11-2
CASSPQTLAGGNEQFF
TGTGCCAGCAGCCCGCAAACACTAGCGGGAGGCAATGAGCAGTTCTTC
>.|TRBJ2-2|TRBD2|TRBV20-1
CSARDPRTSGAGELFF
TGCAGTGCTAGAGATCCGAGGACTAGCGGAGCCGGGGAGCTGTTTTTT
>.|TRBJ2-5|TRBD1|TRBV11-2
CASSLVRQGPAQYF
TGTGCCAGCAGCTTAGTACGACAGGGGCCGGCCCAGTACTTC
>few|TRBJ2-7|.|TRBV6-2/TRBV6-3
CASSRQKTNEQYF
TGTGCCAGCAGTAGACAAAAAACGAACGAGCAGTACTTC
>few|TRBJ1-5|.|TRBV29-1
CSVAPGSNQPQHF
TGCAGCGTCGCACCTGGGAGCAATCAGCCCCAGCATTTT
>few|TRBJ2-2|TRBD1|TRBV6-1
CASSGRRGRTGELFF
TGTGCCAGCAGTGGGCGCAGGGGGCGCACCGGGGAGCTGTTTTTT
>.|TRBJ2-2|.|TRBV4-1
CASSPGLAKRRTGELFF
TGCGCCAGCAGCCCAGGACTGGCCAAACGGCGGACCGGGGAGCTGTTTTTT
>many|TRBJ2-3|TRBD2|TRBV20-1
CSARDQWRGVDTQYF
TGCAGTGCTAGAGATCAGTGGCGGGGGGTAGATACCCAGTATTTT
>.|TRBJ2-2|.|TRBV24-1
CATSDFDTGLTGELFF
TGTGCCACCAGTGATTTTGACACAGGGTTGACCGGGGAGCTGTTTTTT
>once|TRBJ2-7|.|TRBV6-5
CDSSYDASSAYEQYF
TGTGACAGCAGTTACGACGCTAGCTCGGCGTACGAGCAGTACTTC
>.|TRBJ2-7|TRBD2|TRBV5-1
CASSAGTSGGPNSYEQYF
TGCGCCAGCAGCGCTGGGACTAGCGGGGGGCCCAACTCCTACGAGCAGTACTTC
>.|TRBJ2-1|.|TRBV10-3
CAISRQQISYNEQFF
TGTGCCATCAGCCGACAGCAAATCTCCTACAATGAGCAGTTCTTC
>few|TRBJ2-7|TRBD1|TRBV6-1
CASSTPRDRGNEQYF
TGTGCCAGCAGCACCCCGCGGGACAGGGGAAACGAGCAGTACTTC
>.|TRBJ2-2|TRBD1|TRBV6-1
CASRDRVSNTGELFF
TGTGCCAGCAGAGACAGGGTTTCGAACACCGGGGAGCTGTTTTTT
>few|TRBJ2-2|.|TRBV5-1
CASSRTGGGDTGELFF
TGCGCCAGCAGCCGAACGGGCGGCGGGGACACCGGGGAGCTGTTTTTT
>.|TRBJ1-2|.|TRBV11-2
CASSQRLLDGYTF
TGTGCCAGCAGCCAAAGGCTCCTGGATGGCTACACCTTC
>.|TRBJ2-7|.|TRBV5-5
CASSLGQSVSYEQYF
TGTGCCAGCAGCTTGGGACAGTCAGTTTCCTACGAGCAGTACTTC
>few|TRBJ2-3|TRBD2|TRBV6-2/TRBV6-3
CASKSAGDADTQYF
TGTGCCAGCAAGTCGGCGGGAGATGCAGATACGCAGTATTTT
>few|TRBJ2-7|TRBD1|TRBV20-1
CSATGGQVQAHEQYF
TGCAGTGCAACAGGGGGGCAGGTCCAAGCCCACGAGCAGTACTTC
>.|TRBJ1-4|TRBD1|TRBV7-9
CASRPDRGREKLFF
TGTGCCAGCAGACCCGACAGGGGGCGAGAAAAACTGTTTTTT
>many|TRBJ2-2|.|TRBV3-1
CASSHARDRYTGELFF
TGTGCCAGCAGCCATGCCCGGGACCGCTACACCGGGGAGCTGTTTTTT
>few|TRBJ1-1|.|TRBV5-1
CASSLQGRTTEAFF
TGCGCCAGCAGCTTGCAGGGGAGGACCACTGAAGCTTTCTTT
>.|TRBJ1-5|.|TRBV20-1
CSAPSGGSNQPQHF
TGCAGTGCTCCCAGCGGGGGAAGCAATCAGCCCCAGCATTTT
>.|TRBJ1-6|.|TRBV15
CATSRVAPSPLHF
TGTGCCACCAGCAGAGTTGCACCCTCACCCCTCCACTTT
>.|TRBJ2-1|.|TRBV3-1
CASSRPTGRTHNEQFF
TGTGCCAGCAGCCGCCCTACGGGACGGACCCACAATGAGCAGTTCTTC
>.|TRBJ2-5|.|TRBV7-2
CASSRQTRPQETQYF
TGTGCCAGCAGCCGCCAGACTAGGCCTCAAGAGACCCAGTACTTC
>.|TRBJ1-2|.|TRBV7-2
CATSLAISQGNYGYTF
TGTGCCACCAGCTTAGCCATTAGTCAGGGGAACTATGGCTACACCTTC
>.|TRBJ2-5|.|TRBV5-1
CASSGGRLQETQYF
TGCGCCAGCAGCGGGGGACGGCTCCAAGAGACCCAGTACTTC
>.|TRBJ1-3|TRBD1|TRBV12-3/TRBV12-4
CASSLRDRGGVEGNTIYF
TGTGCCAGCAGTCTCCGGGACAGGGGCGGAGTAGAAGGAAACACCATATATTTT
>.|TRBJ2-1|.|TRBV21-1
CASTGGTGGDEQFF
TGTGCCAGCACCGGGGGCACAGGGGGCGATGAGCAGTTCTTC
>few|TRBJ2-3|TRBD2|TRBV7-9
CASSQTKRGGGTDTQYF
TGTGCCAGCAGCCAAACAAAGCGGGGGGGCGGCACAGATACGCAGTATTTT
>.|TRBJ2-7|TRBD1|TRBV28
CASRGTGGLPEQYF
TGTGCCAGCAGGGGGACAGGGGGTCTCCCCGAGCAGTACTTC
>.|TRBJ2-4|.|TRBV20-1
CSVPGTAGAKNIQYF
TGCAGCGTTCCCGGGACCGCAGGAGCCAAAAACATTCAGTACTTC
>.|TRBJ1-6|.|TRBV2
CASSGGRNSPLHF
TGTGCCAGCAGTGGGGGTCGTAATTCACCCCTCCACTTT
>.|TRBJ1-1|TRBD1|TRBV20-1
CSATRGQGASEAFF
TGCAGTGCGACCCGGGGACAGGGGGCTAGTGAAGCTTTCTTT
>.|TRBJ2-3|.|TRBV12-3/TRBV12-4
CASSFLVGSSTDTQYF
TGTGCCAGCAGTTTCCTCGTTGGCTCTAGCACAGATACGCAGTATTTT
>.|TRBJ2-3|TRBD2|TRBV7-9
CASSSGTSGGLDTQYF
TGTGCCAGCAGCTCCGGGACTAGCGGGGGGCTAGATACGCAGTATTTT
>few|TRBJ2-2|.|TRBV28
CASRQTDTGELFF
TGTGCCAGCAGGCAGACAGACACCGGGGAGCTGTTTTTT
>.|TRBJ1-4|.|TRBV19
CASKLHQDSTNEKLFF
TGTGCCAGTAAACTTCATCAGGACAGCACTAATGAAAAACTGTTTTTT
>few|TRBJ1-2|TRBD1|TRBV10-3
CAISEDPGGPNYGYTF
TGTGCCATCAGTGAGGATCCAGGGGGCCCTAACTATGGCTACACCTTC
>.|TRBJ2-3|TRBD2|TRBV5-1
CASRRTRSTDTQYF
TGCGCCAGCAGGCGGACTAGAAGCACAGATACGCAGTATTTT
>.|TRBJ2-7|TRBD1|TRBV10-2
CASSESQGLHEQYF
TGCGCCAGCAGTGAGTCACAGGGGTTGCACGAGCAGTACTTC
>.|TRBJ1-2|.|TRBV28
CASSPHPSGENYGYTF
TGTGCCAGCAGTCCTCACCCCAGCGGCGAAAACTATGGCTACACCTTC